This TCR beta chain is drawn from a study of blood T cell repertoires in COVID-19. Study details: The United States, Italy and Spain supplied acute and convalescent COVID-19 samples.

Using immunoSEQ multiplex PCR, the repertoire was profiled, and TCRdb retains in-frame clones only, with some absent. In the table there are under 200,000 clones, 88% of which are singletons. Looked up from germline, CDR1 is KGHSH and CDR2 is LQKENI. The CDR3 runs to 15 residues. V lost 1 base and J 1 base, leaving 8 bases between the germline ends. The TCR sequence derives from a man in his forties with active or convalescent COVID-19. The material sequenced was peripheral blood. The chain links TRBV18 to TRBJ2-1; D may be TRBD1 (5 bases). The CDR3 sequence is CASSPLQDSYNEQFF. CDR3 DNA: TGTGCCAGCTCACCACTACAGGATTCCTACAATGAGCAGTTCTTC.